Presented here are 9 T cell receptor beta chains from one specimen sequenced in a study of blood T cell repertoires in COVID-19. Measured with immunoSEQ multiplex PCR; TCRdb has only the in-frame clones, and not every one. Seen here are some 110,000 clones, roughly nine tenths observed once, and the top ten hold 7.9%. Specimen: peripheral blood. These TCRs come from a man between 70 and 80 years old who had recovered from COVID-19.

The chain employs TRBV24-1 and TRBJ1-4; 8 nucleotides line up with TRBD1. Unmatched junction bases numbered 7, after V lost 3 bases and J lost 8 bases. CDR1 and CDR2 (germline): KGHDR, SFDVKD. This CDR3 spans 15 amino acids. CDR3 loop: CATSDGQGYGEKLFF. The CDR3 DNA reads as TGTGCCACCAGTGATGGACAGGGCTATGGGGAAAAACTGTTTTTT.

V and J are TRBV10-3 and TRBJ2-2; no definite D call. The CDR3 is 13 residues long. V lost 11 bases to trimming and J lost 8 bases, with 18 bases between them. CDR1 is ENHRY, CDR2 SYGVKD, per germline. Written as DNA, the CDR3 is TGTGCCGTCTCTGGGCCTACGACGGGGGAGCTGTTTTTT. Its translation: CAVSGPTTGELFF.

The chain employs TRBV7-9 and TRBJ1-4, with TRBD1 matching 8 bases. The CDR3 consists of 14 residues. CDR1 and CDR2 from the germline V gene are SEHNR and FQNEAQ (reference sequence). V lost 5 bases to trimming and J lost 7 bases; unmatched junction nucleotides: 6. The CDR3 sequence is CASSATGGAEKLFF. CDR3 sequence (DNA): TGTGCCAGCAGCGCCACAGGGGGAGCTGAAAAACTGTTTTTT.

This clone was seen a single time. The chain links TRBV9 to TRBJ2-7, with a possible D match to TRBD2 (7 bases). With 0 bases removed from V and 1 base from J, the gap between germline ends came to 8 bases. The CDR3 runs to 14 residues. Germline lookup yields CDR1 SGDLS and CDR2 YYNGEE. The CDR3 region is CASSVEGGSYEQYF. Here the CDR3 DNA reads TGTGCCAGCAGCGTAGAGGGGGGGTCCTACGAGCAGTACTTC.

The chain uses TRBV28 and TRBJ1-1; the D is unclear. The CDR3 has 12 residues. Germline-derived CDR1 and CDR2 are MDHEN and SYDVKM. V was pared by 3 bases and J by 4 bases, with 6 bases between. CDR3 region: CASSLMATEAFF. The CDR3 region has the DNA TGTGCCAGCAGTTTGATGGCCACTGAAGCTTTCTTT.

Here the CDR3 DNA reads TGTGCCAGCAGCCCCGGACTAGCGGGAGGGTCGGCCGGGGAGCTGTTTTTT. This translates into CASSPGLAGGSAGELFF. This chain connects TRBV5-4 to TRBJ2-2; TRBD2 matches at 15 bases. The germline gives CDR1 SGHNT, CDR2 YYREEE (reference sequence). The junction had 7 bases not matched to a gene; V was cut back by 4 bases and J by 6 bases. This CDR3 comprises 17 residues.

The chain has TRBV29-1 and TRBJ1-1; perhaps TRBD1 as D (5 bases). The CDR3 length is 12 residues. Deletions cut 6 bases from V and 4 bases from J, with 12 bases between. Per the germline V gene, CDR1 is SQVTM and CDR2 is ANQGSEA. This CDR3 reads CSVSGFGTEAFF. CDR3 nucleotide sequence: TGCAGCGTCTCAGGGTTTGGCACTGAAGCTTTCTTT.

Here the CDR3 reads CASRRQGAEETQYF. For the CDR3, the DNA is TGTGCCAGCAGAAGACAGGGGGCTGAGGAGACCCAGTACTTC. The gene calls are TRBV27 and TRBJ2-5, with TRBD1 identical over 10 bases. Losses at the gene ends were 6 bases for V and 5 bases for J; bases not matched to a gene: 6. Germline V gives CDR1 MNHEY, CDR2 SMNVEV (reference sequence). The CDR3 covers 14 residues.

The chain links TRBV5-1 to TRBJ2-2; 8 bases agree with TRBD2. Looked up from germline, CDR1 is SGHRS and CDR2 is YFSETQ. CDR3 length: 16 residues. Trimming took 4 bases from V and 0 from J; bases not matched to a gene: 5. The CDR3 reads CASSQEAGANTGELFF. The CDR3 DNA reads TGCGCCAGCAGCCAGGAAGCGGGGGCGAACACCGGGGAGCTGTTTTTT. The full variable domain, its missing parts supplied by reference TRBV5-1 and TRBJ2-2, is KAGVTQTPRYLIKTRGQQVTLSCSPISGHRSVSWYQQTPGQGLQFLFEYFSETQRNKGNFPGRFSGRQFSNSRSEMNVSTLELGDSALYLCASSQEAGANTGELFFGEGSRLTVL.